The TCR beta chain described here comes from a study of T cells in women clearing cervical HPV infection. In the study overall: For cases, blood was sampled a median about 140 days after lesion detection, interquartile range roughly 90 to 210 days.

Study conclusions and caveats: Each sample's T-cell count was unknown, possibly confounding richness. TRBV6-7 relative abundance averaged roughly 0.1% in cases and approximately 0.15% in controls.

Germline V gene data show CDR1 as SGHRS and CDR2 as YFSETQ. Between the trimmed V and J ends, which lost 0 bases and 5 bases, there was a span of 14 bases. The CDR3 is 15 residues long. For this clone: Its antigen remains unknown. The DNA ends 3 residues before the CDR3 does, and the rest of the CDR3 is filled in from the germline J gene.

This table comes from immunoSEQ multiplex PCR, and its TCRdb copy is limited to in-frame clones, with some not included. The data show 45,000 to 55,000 clones, and the top ten clones hold approximately 0.98%. All donors had a single incident cervical HPV16 infection, not prevalent. The sample taken for sequencing was blood buffy coat. This receptor was taken from a woman between 18 and 75 years old with a cervical HPV16 infection that either progressed to CIN3+ or cleared (not recorded which). The V and J genes are TRBV5-1 and TRBJ2-5; TRBD2 might be the D (6 bases). CDR3 residues: CASSLESGLKETQYF. The part of the CDR3 DNA that was read is TGCGCCAGCAGCTTGGAGTCGGGACTTAAGGAGACC.